Here is one T cell receptor beta chain with its context. Its specificity is unknown. TCRdb ran MiXCR on the reads and lists one entry per CDR3 protein. The sample has around 900,000 distinct CDR3 sequences; 31% are singletons. This entry is derived from a study of T cell repertoires in cytomegalovirus infection. Study-wide background: Recently identified HLA-C-restricted CMV epitopes were among the peptides used. A matching HLA type, together with CMV infection, was signaled by public TCR beta signatures.

The study, taken as a whole, reports: The ex vivo response was dominated by HLA-C-restricted CMV-specific TCR beta clonotypes. Totalled public TCR beta family frequency picked out people who carried CMV plus the relevant HLA.

Trimming cost V 3 bases and J 2 bases, with 10 bases left between them. The germline V gene has CDR1 SQVTM and CDR2 ANQGSEA. The length of the CDR3 is 14 residues. The V and J genes are TRBV29-1 and TRBJ2-2, with D perhaps TRBD1 or TRBD2 (6 bases each). Specimen: cultured CD8+ T cells from PBMCs, collected from culture after CMV antigen stimulation. The clonotype comes from a human donor in good health (CMV status not recorded). Some clones in this sample may be carry-over from other donors' samples. The CDR3 DNA sequence: TGCAGCGTTGATTGGGGGGCAAACACCGGGGAGCTGTTTTTT. It yields the protein CSVDWGANTGELFF.